This T cell receptor beta chain appears in the sequencing data of a study of early T cells in non-severe SARS-CoV-2 infection. Study at large: Sequencing targeted bulk RNA from unsorted whole blood, leaving chains unpaired.

V dropped 3 bases and J dropped 0 bases, with 6 bases sitting between them. The germline V gene encodes CDR1 DFQATT and CDR2 SNEGSKA (reference sequence). The CDR3 runs to 12 residues. Attachment of unique molecular identifiers to individual cDNA molecules was performed. TCRdb re-derived calls from the 5' RACE reads in MiXCR, one entry per CDR3 protein. The data contain more than 50,000 distinct CDR3 sequences, more than 9% of them singletons. General observations from the study: Anti-spike CD8 responses were favored in VDJdb matching, and private and CD4 specificities were missed.

The sample holds a few counts of this clonotype. Its antigen is still unknown. The receptor was isolated from an adult who was a healthcare worker with PCR-confirmed SARS-CoV-2 infection or an uninfected control (not recorded which). The chain is built from TRBV20-1 and TRBJ2-7; a possible D gene is TRBD2 (6 bases). Sequencing was performed on whole blood. The CDR3 bases are TGCAGTGCTAGCGGGGGCTCCTACGAGCAGTACTTC. This codes for CSASGGSYEQYF.